This TCR beta chain was identified during a study of blood T cell repertoires in COVID-19. Study background: Donors in the United States, Italy and Spain gave samples during acute or convalescent COVID-19.

In the original workflow: Amplification of reference gene primers provided the estimated nucleated cell counts. The repertoire was sequenced with immunoSEQ multiplex PCR; TCRdb's copy has only in-frame clones and lacks some. V and J calls plus clone size are reproduced from that table; the DNA served to infer D and trimming. The sample includes about 180,000 clones, roughly 86% of them seen just once. The J segment lost 1 base and the V segment lost 1 base, leaving 5 bases of the junction unmatched. There are 16 residues in the CDR3. Germline CDR1 is SGHVS and CDR2 is FQNEAQ. The receptor was isolated from a woman aged 25 to 45 with active or convalescent COVID-19. Sequencing was done on a sample of peripheral blood. The genes are TRBV7-8 and TRBJ2-7; TRBD1 matches 9 bases. The chain's CDR3 is CASSLVGGTGSYEQYF. The DNA for the CDR3 is TGTGCCAGCAGCTTAGTTGGCGGGACAGGGTCCTACGAGCAGTACTTC.